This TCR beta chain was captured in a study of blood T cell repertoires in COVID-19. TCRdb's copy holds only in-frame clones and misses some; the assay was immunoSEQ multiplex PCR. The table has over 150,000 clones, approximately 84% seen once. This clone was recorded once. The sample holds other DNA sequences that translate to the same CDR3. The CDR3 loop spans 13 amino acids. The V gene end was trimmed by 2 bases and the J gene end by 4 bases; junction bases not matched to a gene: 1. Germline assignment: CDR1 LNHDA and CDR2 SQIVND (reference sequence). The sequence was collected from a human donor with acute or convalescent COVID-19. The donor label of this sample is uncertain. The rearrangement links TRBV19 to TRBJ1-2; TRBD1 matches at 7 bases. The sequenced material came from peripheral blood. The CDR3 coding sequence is TGTGCCAGTAGTATACGGGACAGCTATGGCTACACCTTC. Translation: CASSIRDSYGYTF.